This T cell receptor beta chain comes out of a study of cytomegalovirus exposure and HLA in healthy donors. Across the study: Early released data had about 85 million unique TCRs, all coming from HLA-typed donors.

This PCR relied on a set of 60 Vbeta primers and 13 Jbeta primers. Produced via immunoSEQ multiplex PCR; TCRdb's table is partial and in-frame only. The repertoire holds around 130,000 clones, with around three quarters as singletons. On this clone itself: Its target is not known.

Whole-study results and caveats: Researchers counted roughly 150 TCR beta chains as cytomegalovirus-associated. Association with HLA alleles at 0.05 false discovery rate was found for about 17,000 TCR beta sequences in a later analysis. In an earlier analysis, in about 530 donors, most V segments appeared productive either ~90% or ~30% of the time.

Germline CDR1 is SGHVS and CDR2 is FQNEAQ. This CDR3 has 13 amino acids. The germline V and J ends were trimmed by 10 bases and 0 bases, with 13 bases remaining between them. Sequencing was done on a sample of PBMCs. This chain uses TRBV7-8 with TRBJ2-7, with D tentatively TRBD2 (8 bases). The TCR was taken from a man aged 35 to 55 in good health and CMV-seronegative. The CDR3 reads CAIGGDSSYEQYF. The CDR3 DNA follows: TGTGCCATCGGGGGGGACAGCTCCTACGAGCAGTACTTC. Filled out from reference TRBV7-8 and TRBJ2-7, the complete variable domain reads GAGVSQSPRYKVAKRGQDVALRCDPISGHVSLFWYQQALGQGPEFLTYFQNEAQLDKSGLPSDRFFAERPEGSVSTLKIQRTQQEDSAVYLCAIGGDSSYEQYFGPGTRLTVT.